The clone carrying this T cell receptor beta chain was observed at least ten times. Each CDR3 protein gets one entry after TCRdb re-called the 5' RACE reads with MiXCR. The sample includes some 150,000 distinct CDR3 sequences, 6% to 7% of them seen just once. This entry belongs to a study of T-cell memory formation after mild COVID-19. From germline, CDR1 is SGHRS and CDR2 YFSETQ. Trimming shortened V by 5 bases and J by 4 bases, and 13 bases separated the two germline ends. The CDR3 covers 14 residues. This sequence was found in an adult woman who had mild COVID-19 (a few samples of this study predate the infection). Cell type and time point are not known. V and J are TRBV5-1 and TRBJ2-1, with a weak D call TRBD2 (6 bases). Sequencing input: PBMCs or a T cell subset sorted from them (not recorded which). The DNA for the CDR3 is TGCGCCAGCAGTAACCCGGGACTTTACAATGAGCAGTTCTTC. As protein: CASSNPGLYNEQFF.